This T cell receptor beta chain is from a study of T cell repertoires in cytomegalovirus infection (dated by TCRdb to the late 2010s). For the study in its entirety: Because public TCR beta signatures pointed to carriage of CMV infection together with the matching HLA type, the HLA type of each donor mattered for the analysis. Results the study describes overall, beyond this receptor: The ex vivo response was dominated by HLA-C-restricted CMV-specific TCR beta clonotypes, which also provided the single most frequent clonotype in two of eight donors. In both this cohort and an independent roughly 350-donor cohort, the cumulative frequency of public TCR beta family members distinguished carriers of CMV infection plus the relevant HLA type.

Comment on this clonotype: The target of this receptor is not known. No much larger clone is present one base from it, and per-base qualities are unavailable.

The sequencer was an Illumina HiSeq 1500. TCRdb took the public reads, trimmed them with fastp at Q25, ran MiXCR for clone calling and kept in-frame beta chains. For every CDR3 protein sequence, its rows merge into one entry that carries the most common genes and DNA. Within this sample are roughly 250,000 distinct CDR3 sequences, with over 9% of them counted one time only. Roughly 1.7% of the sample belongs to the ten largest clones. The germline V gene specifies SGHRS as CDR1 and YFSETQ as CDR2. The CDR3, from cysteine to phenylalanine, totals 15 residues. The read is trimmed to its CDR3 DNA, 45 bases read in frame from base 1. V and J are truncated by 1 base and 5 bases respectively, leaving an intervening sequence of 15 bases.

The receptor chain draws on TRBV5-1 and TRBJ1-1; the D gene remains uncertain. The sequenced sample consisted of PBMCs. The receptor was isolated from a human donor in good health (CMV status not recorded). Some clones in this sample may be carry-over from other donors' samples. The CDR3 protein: CASSLIAQSRTEAFF. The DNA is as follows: TGCGCCAGCAGCTTGATAGCCCAATCACGGACTGAAGCTTTCTTT.